This T cell receptor (beta chain) emerged from a study of T cell responses to AZD1222 COVID-19 vaccine. The assay was immunoSEQ multiplex PCR, and TCRdb's table has in-frame clones only and misses some. In the table there are fewer than 300,000 clones, roughly 93% of which are singletons. This CDR3 has 14 residues. V was trimmed by 1 base and J by 4 bases, leaving 11 bases between them. CDR1 is LGHDT and CDR2 is YNNKEL in the germline V gene (reference sequence). V is TRBV3-1 (or the pseudogene TRBV3-2) and J is TRBJ2-7; possible D gene TRBD1, 6 bases. The sequencing here drew on peripheral blood, taken on day 0 of AZD1222 vaccination. This TCR was sampled from an adult in good health. As DNA, the CDR3 is TGTGCCAGCAGCCAAGTCAGGGGATGGTACGAGCAGTACTTC. This translates into CASSQVRGWYEQYF.